Listed below are T cell receptor beta chains from one sample, sequenced in a study of beta chain features in type 1 diabetes. Libraries were prepared by immunoSEQ multiplex PCR; TCRdb keeps only in-frame clonotypes and omits some of them. The sample consists of under 300,000 clones, around 13% of them appearing once. The sequenced material came from naive CD4+ T cells from blood. These receptors originate from a man aged 25 to 40 with type 1 diabetes. The CDR3 runs from the conserved cysteine through the conserved F or W. Fields, in order: J gene, clone size, D gene, V gene, CDR3 protein, CDR3 DNA. The D gene is left open where the match is weak. Part of the rows lack a size; the others show once, few, many or a class for expanded clones.

TRBJ2-7 | few | NA | TRBV6-5 | CASSRAGEQYF | TGTGCCAGCAGCAGGGCCGGGGAGCAGTACTTC
TRBJ2-7 | NA | NA | TRBV11-3 | CASSLWRGYEQYF | TGTGCCAGCAGCTTATGGCGGGGCTACGAGCAGTACTTC
TRBJ1-2 | NA | NA | TRBV19 | CASSIEGHPTLNYGYTF | TGTGCCAGTAGTATAGAGGGACACCCGACCCTTAACTATGGCTACACCTTC
TRBJ2-7 | NA | TRBD1 | TRBV6-6 | CASSYPDRSYEQYF | TGTGCCAGCAGTTACCCGGACAGGAGCTACGAGCAGTACTTC
TRBJ1-5 | NA | TRBD1 | TRBV5-6 | CASSLVGAGGHNQPQHF | TGTGCCAGCAGCTTGGTAGGGGCAGGGGGCCACAATCAGCCCCAGCATTTT
TRBJ1-1 | NA | NA | TRBV11-2 | CASSLAVDTEAFF | TGTGCCAGCAGCTTAGCGGTCGATACTGAAGCTTTCTTT
TRBJ2-7 | few | NA | TRBV6-6 | CASSYFGGTSYEQYF | TGTGCCAGCAGTTACTTTGGCGGAACCTCCTACGAGCAGTACTTC
TRBJ2-1 | NA | TRBD1 | TRBV5-6 | CASSLGGQRHNEQFF | TGTGCCAGCAGCTTGGGGGGACAGCGCCACAATGAGCAGTTCTTC
TRBJ2-5 | few | NA | TRBV19 | CASSAAGQQETQYF | TGTGCCAGTAGTGCCGCGGGCCAGCAAGAGACCCAGTACTTC
TRBJ2-3 | NA | TRBD2 | TRBV18 | CASSPLAGADTQYF | TGTGCCAGCTCACCCCTAGCGGGGGCAGATACGCAGTATTTT
TRBJ2-1 | NA | NA | TRBV19 | CASSIQKQSPYNEQFF | TGTGCCAGTAGTATCCAAAAACAGAGCCCCTACAATGAGCAGTTCTTC
TRBJ1-1 | few | TRBD1 | TRBV2 | CASSPTGTANTEAFF | TGTGCCAGCAGTCCTACCGGGACAGCGAACACTGAAGCTTTCTTT
TRBJ2-5 | NA | TRBD1 | TRBV7-9 | CASSAVGQGGQETQYF | TGTGCCAGCAGCGCCGTAGGACAGGGTGGCCAAGAGACCCAGTACTTC
TRBJ1-1 | NA | TRBD1 | TRBV5-1 | CASSLQQGSEAFF | TGCGCCAGCAGCCTTCAACAGGGGTCTGAAGCTTTCTTT
TRBJ1-2 | NA | NA | TRBV6-5 | CASSLTGNYGYTF | TGTGCCAGCAGTTTAACAGGGAACTATGGCTACACCTTC
TRBJ1-5 | NA | NA | TRBV15 | CATSRQTTRTGMNQPQHF | TGTGCCACCAGCAGACAAACCACTCGAACAGGGATGAATCAGCCCCAGCATTTT
TRBJ2-7 | few | NA | TRBV11-2 | CASSLGAATRLLGEQYF | TGTGCCAGCAGCTTAGGAGCGGCGACTAGACTGTTGGGGGAGCAGTACTTC
TRBJ2-4 | NA | TRBD1 | TRBV5-6 | CASSLLRTGGDAKNIQYF | TGTGCCAGCAGCTTGCTCAGGACAGGGGGGGACGCCAAAAACATTCAGTACTTC
TRBJ2-1 | few | NA | TRBV7-2 | CASSLGRGPYNEQFF | TGTGCCAGCAGCTTAGGGCGGGGCCCCTACAATGAGCAGTTCTTC
TRBJ2-2 | NA | NA | TRBV30 | CAWGLSGLNTGELFF | TGTGCCTGGGGGCTGAGCGGATTGAACACCGGGGAGCTGTTTTTT
TRBJ2-7 | NA | TRBD1 | TRBV6-1 | CASRDRGDAYEQYF | TGTGCCAGCAGGGACAGGGGGGACGCCTACGAGCAGTACTTC
TRBJ1-1 | NA | TRBD1 | TRBV11-3 | CASSLVSWQGDMNTEAFF | TGTGCCAGCAGCTTAGTTAGTTGGCAGGGGGACATGAACACTGAAGCTTTCTTT
TRBJ2-5 | NA | NA | TRBV5-4 | CASRAGPSEETQYF | TGTGCCAGCCGCGCGGGACCGTCCGAAGAGACCCAGTACTTC
TRBJ2-5 | few | TRBD2 | TRBV6-1 | CASSDTTSGRETQYF | TGTGCCAGCAGTGATACGACTAGCGGGAGAGAGACCCAGTACTTC
TRBJ2-4 | NA | NA | TRBV11-2 | CASSFGRGDIQYF | TGTGCCAGCAGCTTTGGCAGGGGGGACATTCAGTACTTC